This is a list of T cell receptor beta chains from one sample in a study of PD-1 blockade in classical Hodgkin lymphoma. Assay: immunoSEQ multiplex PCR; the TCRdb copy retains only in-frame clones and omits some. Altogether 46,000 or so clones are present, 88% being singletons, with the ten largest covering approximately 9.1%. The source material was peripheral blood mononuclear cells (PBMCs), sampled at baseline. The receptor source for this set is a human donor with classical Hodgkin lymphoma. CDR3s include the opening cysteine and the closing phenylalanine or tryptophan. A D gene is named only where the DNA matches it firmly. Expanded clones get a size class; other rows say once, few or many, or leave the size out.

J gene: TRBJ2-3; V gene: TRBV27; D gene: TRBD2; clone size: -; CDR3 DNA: TGTGCCAGCAGTCCTTTAGCGGGAGCGACCACAGATACGCAGTATTTT; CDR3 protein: CASSPLAGATTDTQYF
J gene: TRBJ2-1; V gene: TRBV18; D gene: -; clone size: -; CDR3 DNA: TGTGCCAGCTCCCCAGCGCCCAGCTCCTACAATGAGCAGTTCTTC; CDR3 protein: CASSPAPSSYNEQFF
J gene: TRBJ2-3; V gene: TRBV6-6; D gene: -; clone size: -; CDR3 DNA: TGTGCCAGCAGTTACTCGACAACAGATACGCAGTATTTT; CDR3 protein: CASSYSTTDTQYF
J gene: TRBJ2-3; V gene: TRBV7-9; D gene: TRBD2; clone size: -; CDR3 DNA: TGTGCCAGCAGTTCCGGGACTATCACAGATACGCAGTATTTT; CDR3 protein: CASSSGTITDTQYF
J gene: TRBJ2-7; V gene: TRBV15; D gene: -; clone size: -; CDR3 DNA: TGTGCCACCAGCAGAGACAGGTACGAGCAGTACTTC; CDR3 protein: CATSRDRYEQYF
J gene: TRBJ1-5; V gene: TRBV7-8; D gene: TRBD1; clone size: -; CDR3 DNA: TGTGCCAGCAGCTTAGGGACAGGGGGTTTTCAGCCCCAGCATTTT; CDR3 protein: CASSLGTGGFQPQHF
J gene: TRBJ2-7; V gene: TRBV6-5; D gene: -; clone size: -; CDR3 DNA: TGTGCCAGCAGCTCCGGACTGACGCGGGGCGAGCAGTACTTC; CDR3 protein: CASSSGLTRGEQYF
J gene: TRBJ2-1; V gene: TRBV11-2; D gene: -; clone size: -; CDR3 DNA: TGTGCCAGCAGCACCACGGGCCGAGATAACAATGAGCAGTTCTTC; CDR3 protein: CASSTTGRDNNEQFF
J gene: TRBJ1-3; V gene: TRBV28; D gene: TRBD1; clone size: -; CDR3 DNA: TGTGCCAGCAGTCAGGACAGGGGGCTCCTCTCTGGAAACACCATATATTTT; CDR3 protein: CASSQDRGLLSGNTIYF
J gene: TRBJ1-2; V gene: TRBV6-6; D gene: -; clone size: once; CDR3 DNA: TGTGCCAGCAGTAACCAACAGGGCTACTATGGCTACACCTTC; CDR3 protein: CASSNQQGYYGYTF
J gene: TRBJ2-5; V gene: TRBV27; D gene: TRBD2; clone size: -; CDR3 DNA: TGTGCCAGCAGTTTATCGGGGAGCGGGGGGGCCTGGGAGACCCAGTACTTC; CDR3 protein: CASSLSGSGGAWETQYF
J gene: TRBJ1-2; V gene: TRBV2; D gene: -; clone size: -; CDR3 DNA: TGTGCCAGCAGCTTCGTCGGACAGCCTAACTATGGCTACACCTTC; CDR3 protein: CASSFVGQPNYGYTF
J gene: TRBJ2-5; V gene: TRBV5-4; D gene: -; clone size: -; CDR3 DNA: TGTGCCAGCAGCAGGAACGGGGAGACCCAGTACTTC; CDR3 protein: CASSRNGETQYF
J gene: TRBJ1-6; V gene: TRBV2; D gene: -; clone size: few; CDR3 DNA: TGTGCCAGCAGTGAAACCGGAAGGAGCGGGATAAATTCACCCCTCCACTTT; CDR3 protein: CASSETGRSGINSPLHF
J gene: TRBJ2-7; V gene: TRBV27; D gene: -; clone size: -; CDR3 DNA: TGTGCCAGCAGTTTAGCTTGGGGAGGCGAGCAGTACTTC; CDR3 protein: CASSLAWGGEQYF
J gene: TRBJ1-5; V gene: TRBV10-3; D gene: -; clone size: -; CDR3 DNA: TGTGCCATCAGTGGGACAGAAAATTTTAGCAATCAGCCCCAGCATTTT; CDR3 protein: CAISGTENFSNQPQHF
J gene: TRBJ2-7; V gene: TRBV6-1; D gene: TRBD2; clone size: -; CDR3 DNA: TGTGCCAGCAGTGTTTTCGGGAGGGCCGAGTACGAGCAGTACTTC; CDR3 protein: CASSVFGRAEYEQYF
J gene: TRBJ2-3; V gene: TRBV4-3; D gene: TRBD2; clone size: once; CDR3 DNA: TGCGCCAGCAGCCAAGATTGGAGCGGGGGGGCCCCTAGCACAGATACGCAGTATTTT; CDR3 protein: CASSQDWSGGAPSTDTQYF
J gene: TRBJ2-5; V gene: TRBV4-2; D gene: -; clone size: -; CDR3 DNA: TGTGCCAGCAGCCCTGGAGAGGGAACGGAGACCCAGTACTTC; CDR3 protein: CASSPGEGTETQYF